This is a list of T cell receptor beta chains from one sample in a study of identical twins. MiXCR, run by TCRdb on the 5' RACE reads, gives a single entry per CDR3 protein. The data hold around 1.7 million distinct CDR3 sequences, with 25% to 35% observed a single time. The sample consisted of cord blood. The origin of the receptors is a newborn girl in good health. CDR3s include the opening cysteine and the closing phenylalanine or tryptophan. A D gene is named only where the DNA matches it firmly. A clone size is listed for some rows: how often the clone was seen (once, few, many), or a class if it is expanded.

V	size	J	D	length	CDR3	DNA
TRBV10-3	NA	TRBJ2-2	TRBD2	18	CAISSGTSGRRDTGELFF	TGTGCCATCAGTTCCGGGACTAGCGGGAGGAGGGACACCGGGGAGCTGTTTTTT
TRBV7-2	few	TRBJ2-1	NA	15	CASSLARTTYNEQFF	TGTGCCAGCAGCTTAGCGCGGACAACCTACAATGAGCAGTTCTTC
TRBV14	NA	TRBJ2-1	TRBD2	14	CASSQVLLATSGFF	TGTGCCAGCAGCCAAGTTCTTTTAGCGACTAGCGGGTTCTTC
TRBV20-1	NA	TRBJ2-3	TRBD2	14	CCARLAGSTDTQYF	TGCTGTGCTAGACTAGCGGGATCCACAGATACGCAGTATTTT
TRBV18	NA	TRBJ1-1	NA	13	CASSREVNTEAFF	TGTGCCAGCTCACGAGAGGTGAACACTGAAGCTTTCTTT
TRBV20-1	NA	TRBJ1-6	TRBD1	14	CSASRGQDNSPLHF	TGCAGTGCTAGCCGGGGACAGGATAATTCACCCCTCCACTTT
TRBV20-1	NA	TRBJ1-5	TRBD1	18	CSARQGDRPKYSNQPQHF	TGCAGTGCCCGTCAGGGGGACAGGCCCAAGTATAGCAATCAGCCCCAGCATTTT
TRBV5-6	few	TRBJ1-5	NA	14	CASSPRASNQPQHF	TGTGCCAGCAGCCCCAGAGCTAGCAATCAGCCCCAGCATTTT
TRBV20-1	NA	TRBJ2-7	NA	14	CSADVGGDPYEQYF	TGCAGTGCTGACGTTGGCGGGGATCCCTACGAGCAGTACTTC
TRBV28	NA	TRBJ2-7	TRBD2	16	CASSFWTSGRAETRYF	TGTGCCAGCAGTTTTTGGACTAGCGGGAGAGCAGAGACCCGGTACTTC
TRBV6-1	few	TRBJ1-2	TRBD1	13	CASSTSGTGGYTF	TGTGCCAGCAGTACATCCGGGACAGGGGGCTACACCTTC
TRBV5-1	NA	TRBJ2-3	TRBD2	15	CASRQFSGDTDTQYF	TGCGCCAGCAGACAATTTAGCGGGGACACAGATACGCAGTATTTT
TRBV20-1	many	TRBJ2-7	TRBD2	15	CSAREPTSGTYEQYF	TGCAGTGCTAGGGAACCGACTAGCGGGACCTACGAGCAGTACTTC
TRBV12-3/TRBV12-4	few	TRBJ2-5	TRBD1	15	CASSFDRAGQETQYF	TGTGCCAGCAGTTTCGACAGGGCAGGGCAAGAGACCCAGTACTTC
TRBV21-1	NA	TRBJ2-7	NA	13	CASSKRPPLEQYF	TGTGCCAGCAGCAAAAGGCCTCCCCTCGAGCAGTACTTC
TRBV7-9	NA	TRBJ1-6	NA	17	CASSTSAPSGYNSPPHF	TGTGCCAGCAGCACCTCGGCCCCGTCAGGGTATAATTCACCCCCCCACTTT